This T cell receptor beta chain stems from a study of T cells in Graves' hyperthyroidism and ophthalmopathy. Diagnosis relied on clinical symptoms, serum thyroxine and TRAb, thyroid ultrasound and orbital computed tomography. This clonotype has a count of ten or more. The antigen remains undetermined. V dropped 8 bases and J dropped 3 bases, with 10 bases sitting between them. This CDR3 comprises 12 residues. Germline V CDR1 and CDR2: MGHDK, SYGVNS. The source material, RNA transcripts, was used to amplify TCR beta CDR3 regions. HTBI primers drove first-round RT-PCR of the TCR CDR3. TCRdb used MiXCR to reprocess the multiplex PCR reads, holding one entry per CDR3 protein. Of roughly 570,000 distinct CDR3 sequences in the sample, 40% to 55% were seen once. Study-wide results and caveats: The model foresaw ophthalmopathy a median about 6.5 months prior to onset. Clonotypes that were expanded in thyroid above 0.001 mostly appeared in blood too.

Input material: peripheral blood or thyroid tissue (not recorded which). The chain links TRBV25-1 to TRBJ1-2, with TRBD1 as a possible D gene (5 bases). This TCR derives from an adult woman with Graves' disease, either hyperthyroidism or ophthalmopathy (not recorded which). The CDR3 is CASYGTDYGYTF. CDR3 nucleotide sequence: TGTGCCAGCTATGGGACGGACTATGGCTACACCTTC.